The next 32 T cell receptor beta chains were all read from a single sample in a study of early T cells in non-severe SARS-CoV-2 infection. Using its own MiXCR run on the 5' RACE reads, TCRdb lists one record per CDR3 protein. Of some 29,000 distinct CDR3 sequences in the sample, approximately 4.7% were seen once. Sequencing was carried out using whole blood. All receptors derive from an adult who was a healthcare worker with PCR-confirmed SARS-CoV-2 infection or an uninfected control (not recorded which).

This clonotype has only a few counts. The chain couples TRBV7-9 to TRBJ2-5, with D uncertain. This CDR3 is 12 amino acids long. The germline V gene has CDR1 SEHNR and CDR2 FQNEAQ (reference sequence). The ends were cut back, 1 base at V and 5 bases at J, with 5 bases in the middle. CDR3 region: CASSLVKETQYF. The CDR3 DNA reads TGTGCCAGCAGCTTAGTTAAGGAGACCCAGTACTTC.

This clonotype was seen at least ten times. The CDR3 DNA reads TGTGCCAGCAGCTTGGGACAGGGCTTCTTCGTAGGAAACACCATATATTTT. Amino acid sequence: CASSLGQGFFVGNTIYF. This rearrangement joins TRBV5-6 to TRBJ1-3, with 7 bases that match TRBD1. V lost 0 bases to trimming and J lost 4 bases; unmatched junction nucleotides: 10. From germline, CDR1 is SGHDT and CDR2 YYEEEE. The CDR3 has 17 amino acids. Complete variable domain (other parts from reference TRBV5-6 and TRBJ1-3): DAGVTQSPTHLIKTRGQQVTLRCSPKSGHDTVSWYQQALGQGPQFIFQYYEEEERQRGNFPDRFSGHQFPNYSSELNVNALLLGDSALYLCASSLGQGFFVGNTIYFGEGSWLTVV.

This clonotype was counted a few times. This chain connects TRBV12-3 or TRBV12-4 to TRBJ1-3; D uncertain. The CDR3 loop spans 14 amino acids. V dropped 6 bases and J dropped 0 bases, with 9 bases sitting between them. The CDR3 DNA sequence: TGTGCCAGCAGGTCTTCCGACTCTGGAAACACCATATATTTT. Its protein is CASRSSDSGNTIYF.

This clonotype appeared many times. The genes are TRBV10-3 and TRBJ1-6; D is unresolved. Germline lookup yields CDR1 ENHRY and CDR2 SYGVKD. The length of the CDR3 is 16 residues. Trimming left V 3 bases short and J 5 bases short, with 14 bases between. The CDR3 reads CAISDPGRPDNSPLHF. In DNA, the CDR3 is TGTGCCATCAGTGACCCCGGCAGACCCGATAATTCACCCCTCCACTTT.

This clonotype was recorded many times. The J gene is TRBJ1-1, the V gene TRBV2, with 7 positions matching TRBD1. The CDR3 runs to 15 residues. With 6 bases clipped from V and 0 bases from J, the junction kept 7 bases outside the gene matches. The germline V gene encodes CDR1 SNHLY and CDR2 FYNNEI. The CDR3 region has the DNA TGTGCCAGCAGCAGGGACAGCAACATGAACACTGAAGCTTTCTTT. It yields the protein CASSRDSNMNTEAFF. Together with reference TRBV2 and TRBJ1-1, the CDR3 gives the full variable domain: EPEVTQTPSHQVTQMGQEVILRCVPISNHLYFYWYRQILGQKVEFLVSFYNNEISEKSEIFDDQFSVERPDGSNFTLKIRSTKLEDSAMYFCASSRDSNMNTEAFFGQGTRLTVV.

This clonotype was detected many times. The genes are TRBV7-9 and TRBJ1-2; 8 nucleotides line up with TRBD1. The CDR3 is 15 amino acids. Unmatched junction bases numbered 7, after V lost 1 base and J lost 6 bases. Germline CDR1 and CDR2: SEHNR and FQNEAQ (reference sequence). As DNA, the CDR3 is TGTGCCAGCAGCTTAGTTTCAGGGGGCGCAAATGGCTACACCTTC. This sequence encodes CASSLVSGGANGYTF.

J is TRBJ1-1 and V is TRBV7-2; D may be TRBD1 (6 bases). Trimming removed 4 bases at V and 3 bases at J, with 9 bases between. Germline CDR1 reads SGHTA; CDR2 reads FQGNSA. This CDR3 has 13 amino acids. The CDR3 DNA is TGTGCCAGCAGCTCTCAGGGGTACACTGAAGCTTTCTTT. Translating it yields CASSSQGYTEAFF.

This clonotype was picked up many times. The chain is built from TRBV29-1 and TRBJ2-1; D ambiguous. The V gene lost 7 bases and the J gene lost 5 bases, with 0 bases spanning the gap. The CDR3 is 8 residues long. Germline CDR1 reads SQVTM; CDR2 reads ANQGSEA. CDR3 DNA: TGCAGCGACAATGAGCAGTTCTTC. Amino acid sequence: CSDNEQFF.

This clonotype was counted at least ten times. This chain connects TRBV10-3 to TRBJ2-3; 7 bases map to TRBD2. Unmatched junction bases numbered 5, after V lost 7 bases and J lost 4 bases. The germline gives CDR1 ENHRY, CDR2 SYGVKD. CDR3 length equals 13 residues. CDR3 region: CAIMAGDSDTQYF. The CDR3 DNA sequence: TGTGCCATCATGGCGGGAGACTCAGATACGCAGTATTTT.

This clonotype was picked up many times. The chain is built from TRBV12-5 and TRBJ2-3; possible D gene TRBD1, 6 bases. In germline, CDR1 is LGHNT, CDR2 FRNRAP. The CDR3 extends over 14 amino acids. Trimming pared 6 bases from V and 2 bases from J, leaving 12 bases between. CDR3 sequence (DNA): TGTGCTAGTGGCTCCGGGACACACACAGATACGCAGTATTTT. This translates into CASGSGTHTDTQYF.

This clonotype was observed at least ten times. The gene calls are TRBV21-1 and TRBJ1-5; the D call of TRBD1 is as the table states it, not checked on the DNA. TRBV21-1 is flagged as a pseudogene. The CDR3 loop spans 14 amino acids. This CDR3 is CASSQGQPDQPQHF. The CDR3 bases are TGTGCCAGCAGCCAAGGACAGCCTGATCAGCCCCAGCATTTT.

There are many counts of this clonotype. This chain uses TRBV10-1 with TRBJ1-1, with D hard to call. The CDR3 has 15 residues. Germline CDR1 WNHNN, CDR2 SYGVQD (reference sequence). V gave up 4 bases and J gave up 6 bases, with 18 bases separating them. CDR3 in DNA: TGCGCCAGCAGTGCTGCAACAGCGGGGAGTTCTGAAGCTTTCTTT. It is translated as CASSAATAGSSEAFF.

Ten or more counts support this clonotype. V gene TRBV7-2 combines with J gene TRBJ2-6, with a weak D call TRBD1 (5 bases). The germline gives CDR1 SGHTA, CDR2 FQGNSA. This CDR3 is built from 15 residues. Trimming took off 6 bases at V and 4 bases at J, with 13 bases between the two ends. The CDR3 protein is CASRPQGAGANVLTF. The CDR3 DNA reads as TGTGCCAGCAGACCCCAAGGGGCCGGGGCCAACGTCCTGACTTTC.

Ten or more counts support this clonotype. J is TRBJ2-7 and V is TRBV27, with 7 bases aligning to TRBD1. The CDR3 has 15 residues. With V trimmed by 1 base and J by 3 bases, 6 bases remained unmatched. Germline values: CDR1 MNHEY, CDR2 SMNVEV (reference sequence). The CDR3 spells CASSLYGTDLYEQYF. The CDR3 DNA is TGTGCCAGCAGTTTATACGGGACAGACCTCTACGAGCAGTACTTC.

This clonotype was counted many times. V gene TRBV7-2 combines with J gene TRBJ2-1; D possibly corresponds to TRBD1 (6 bases). V shed 1 base and J shed 3 bases, with 10 bases lying between them. Germline CDR1 and CDR2: SGHTA and FQGNSA. The CDR3 is 15 amino acids. DNA for the CDR3: TGTGCCAGCAGCTTAGAGGGACATTACTACAATGAGCAGTTCTTC. It yields the protein CASSLEGHYYNEQFF.

This clonotype was observed at least ten times. The V and J genes are TRBV24-1 and TRBJ1-2; TRBD1 is a possible D gene (6 bases). Per the germline V gene, CDR1 is KGHDR and CDR2 is SFDVKD. CDR3 length: 15 residues. Trimming cost V 3 bases and J 8 bases, with 18 bases left between them. The CDR3 DNA reads as TGTGCCACCAGTGATCCCTCAGAACAGGGAGACGGCTACACCTTC. Amino acids: CATSDPSEQGDGYTF.

The CDR3 DNA reads TGCGCCAGCAGCCAAGCAATAGGATACAGGGCCGAGCAGTACTTC. Translating gives CASSQAIGYRAEQYF. The J gene is TRBJ2-7, the V gene TRBV4-1; D perhaps matches TRBD1 (6 bases). Trimming stripped 1 base from V and 6 bases from J, with 16 bases between. CDR3 length equals 15 residues. Germline V gives CDR1 MGHRA, CDR2 YSYEKL.

This clonotype was counted many times. The CDR3 nucleotides are TGCAGTGCTCTCCGGGACAGGGGGTCCTTTAGCTACGAGCAGTACTTC. Amino acid sequence: CSALRDRGSFSYEQYF. J is TRBJ2-7 and V is TRBV20-1; TRBD1 aligns across 11 bases. V dropped 5 bases and J dropped 3; count of bases not matched to a gene: 12. CDR3 size: 16 residues. Looked up from germline, CDR1 is DFQATT and CDR2 is SNEGSKA (reference sequence).

The gene calls are TRBV5-4 and TRBJ2-3; weak D call: TRBD2 (6 bases). The CDR3 consists of 14 residues. Germline loops: CDR1 SGHNT, CDR2 YYREEE (reference sequence). V dropped 4 bases and J dropped 0 bases, with 9 bases sitting between them. The CDR3, as DNA: TGTGCCAGCAGCCGGACTACTAGCACAGATACGCAGTATTTT. Translated: CASSRTTSTDTQYF.

As for this clonotype: Given a much more abundant clone one base away, this may be a read error. This chain connects TRBV6-2 or TRBV6-3 to TRBJ2-7, with 10 bases matching TRBD2. CDR3 length equals 14 residues. Per germline, CDR1 MNHEY and CDR2 SVGEGT. The CDR3 DNA is TGTGCCAACAGTGGTAGCGGGGGGACCTACGAGCAGTACTTC. Residues: CANSGSGGTYEQYF.

This clonotype occurred a few times. At one boundary the junction diverges from the germline segment, which might be a read error. The rearrangement links TRBV6-5 to TRBJ2-7, with TRBD2 matching 11 bases. The CDR3 consists of 14 residues. The germline CDR1 and CDR2 sequences are MNHEY and SVGAGI. In DNA form, the CDR3 reads TGTGCCAGCAGCAGAGCCCGACTAGCGGGGAGTGTCGTCTTC. Encoded protein: CASSRARLAGSVVF.

This clonotype has at least ten counts. This chain links TRBV12-3 or TRBV12-4 with TRBJ1-3, with D perhaps TRBD1 (6 bases). Trimming cost V 8 bases and J 8 bases, with 13 bases left between them. The CDR3 runs to 12 residues. Here the CDR3 DNA reads TGTGCCAGCCTTCAGGGGAAGTACACCATATATTTT. It translates to CASLQGKYTIYF.

The J gene is TRBJ2-7, the V gene TRBV7-9; D is unclear. V was shortened by 1 base and J by 1 base, with 14 bases between the two germline ends. This CDR3 region has 16 residues. Germline V gene data show CDR1 as SEHNR and CDR2 as FQNEAQ (reference sequence). The CDR3 loop is CASSLESGPSSYEQYF. CDR3 nucleotides: TGTGCCAGCAGCTTAGAGTCAGGACCCTCTTCCTACGAGCAGTACTTC.

This clonotype was recorded at least ten times. The V call is TRBV30, the J call TRBJ2-2, with D possibly matching TRBD1 (6 bases). Germline V CDR1 and CDR2: GTSNPN, SVGIG (reference sequence). V was cut by 2 bases and J by 6 bases, with 7 bases left in between. The CDR3 extends over 12 amino acids. As DNA, the CDR3 is TGTGCCTGGAGTCACAGGGCCGGGGAGCTGTTTTTT. It translates to CAWSHRAGELFF. Supplemented by reference TRBV30 and TRBJ2-2, the full variable domain reads SQTIHQWPATLVQPVGSPLSLECTVEGTSNPNLYWYRQAAGRGLQLLFYSVGIGQISSEVPQNLSASRPQDRQFILSSKKLLLSDSGFYLCAWSHRAGELFFGEGSRLTVL.

In this sample, this clonotype turned up a few times. The gene calls are TRBV20-1 and TRBJ2-1; TRBD2 might be the D (6 bases). V was shortened by 6 bases and J by 8 bases, with 23 bases between the two germline ends. Germline CDR1 DFQATT, CDR2 SNEGSKA (reference sequence). The CDR3 is made up of 15 amino acids. The CDR3 spells CSALPVSSGGDEQFF. The CDR3 coding sequence is TGCAGTGCGTTACCCGTCTCGAGCGGAGGGGATGAGCAGTTCTTC.

Ten or more counts support this clonotype. J is TRBJ2-7 and V is TRBV11-1; no definite D call. Trimming took off 2 bases at V and 4 bases at J, with 6 bases between the two ends. Germline assignment: CDR1 SGHAT and CDR2 FQDESV (reference sequence). The CDR3 is 12 amino acids. CDR3 in DNA: TGTGCCAGCAGCTTAATCCAGTACGAGCAGTACTTC. This sequence encodes CASSLIQYEQYF.

This clonotype was counted only a few times. V usage is TRBV7-2 and J usage is TRBJ1-5; maybe TRBD1 (6 bases). V lost 4 bases to trimming and J lost 4 bases, with 8 bases between them. CDR1 and CDR2 from the germline V gene are SGHTA and FQGNSA. The CDR3 is made up of 13 amino acids. The CDR3 is CASSSTGNQPQHF. The DNA for the CDR3 is TGTGCCAGCAGCTCTACAGGGAATCAGCCCCAGCATTTT.

Regarding this clonotype: An end of the junction differs from the germline gene, which may be a read error. The chain uses TRBV18 and TRBJ2-3; D is undetermined. Germline V lookup: CDR1 KGHSH, CDR2 LQKENI. The CDR3 covers 13 residues. The CDR3, as DNA: TGCGCCAGCTCACCATGGGCCACAGATACGCAGTATTTT. Translating it yields CASSPWATDTQYF.

This clonotype was observed a handful of times. The gene calls are TRBV10-3 and TRBJ2-2; D gene ambiguous. V lost 6 bases and J 5 bases, leaving 16 bases between the germline ends. Germline V gene data show CDR1 as ENHRY and CDR2 as SYGVKD. The CDR3 is 15 residues long. CDR3 loop: CAIRPQVPLTGELFF. CDR3 DNA sequence: TGTGCCATCAGACCCCAGGTCCCCTTGACCGGGGAGCTGTTTTTT.

This clonotype was observed many times. The gene calls are TRBV11-2 and TRBJ2-5; TRBD2 aligns across 14 bases. V shed 5 bases, J shed 5 bases, and the junction held 16 bases outside the gene matches. CDR3 length equals 19 residues. Germline V gene data show CDR1 as SGHAT and CDR2 as FQNNGV. CDR3: CASSPVSQTSGRAGETQYF. The CDR3 DNA is TGTGCCAGCAGCCCTGTGTCCCAGACTAGCGGGAGGGCCGGGGAGACCCAGTACTTC.

This clonotype was counted a few times. The chain links TRBV7-9 to TRBJ1-6; weak D call: TRBD1 (5 bases). The CDR3 spans 15 residues. Trimming left V 3 bases short and J 5 bases short, with 11 bases between. Germline V gene sequence: CDR1 SEHNR, CDR2 FQNEAQ (reference sequence). The CDR3 nucleotides are TGTGCCAGCAGCTTTAGGGACGCCAATAATTCACCCCTCCACTTT. Protein product: CASSFRDANNSPLHF.

This clonotype occurred many times. CDR3 loop: CSVPRDRSYGYTF. The CDR3 DNA follows: TGCAGCGTTCCCCGAGATCGTTCCTATGGCTACACCTTC. The rearrangement uses TRBV29-1 and TRBJ1-2; the D is unclear. Germline V CDR1 and CDR2: SQVTM, ANQGSEA. Between the trimmed V and J ends, which lost 5 bases and 4 bases, there was a span of 14 bases. The CDR3 extends over 13 amino acids.